This T cell receptor beta chain stems from a study of T cell responses to AZD1222 COVID-19 vaccine. Study-level information: Samples with a second dose at about 4 or about 12 weeks were pooled together.

The CDR3 totals 12 residues. Germline CDR1 and CDR2: LNHDA and SQIVND (reference sequence). Deletions cut 5 bases from V and 6 bases from J, with 11 bases between. Turning to this clone: What it recognizes is unknown.

Study-wide findings and caveats: A reported finding is that nearly half of spike-specific TCRs target unmutated variant regions. Elevations in Spike-specific TCR breadth and depth followed administration of two AZD1222 doses.

Profiling relied on immunoSEQ multiplex PCR, and the TCRdb table lists in-frame clones only, not all of them. The sample contains 110,000 to 150,000 clones, around nine tenths of which appear only once. This receptor was identified in an adult in good health. The material was peripheral blood, obtained on day 0 of AZD1222 vaccination. This rearrangement joins TRBV19 to TRBJ2-7; no definite D call. The CDR3 coding sequence is TGTGCCAGTAGTTCTCCTAGGGCCGAGCAGTACTTC. It translates to CASSSPRAEQYF.